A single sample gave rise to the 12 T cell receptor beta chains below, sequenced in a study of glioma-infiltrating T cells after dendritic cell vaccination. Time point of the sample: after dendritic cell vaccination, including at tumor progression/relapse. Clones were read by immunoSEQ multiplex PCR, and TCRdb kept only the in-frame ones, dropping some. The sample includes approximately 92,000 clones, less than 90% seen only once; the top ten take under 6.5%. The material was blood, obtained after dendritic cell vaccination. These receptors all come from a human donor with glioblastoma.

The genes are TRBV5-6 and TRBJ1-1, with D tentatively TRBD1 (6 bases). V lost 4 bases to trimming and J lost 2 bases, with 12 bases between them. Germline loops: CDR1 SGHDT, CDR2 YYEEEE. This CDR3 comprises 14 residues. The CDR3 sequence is CASSIGQLNTEAFF. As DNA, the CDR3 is TGTGCCAGCAGCATAGGACAGCTCAACACTGAAGCTTTCTTT.

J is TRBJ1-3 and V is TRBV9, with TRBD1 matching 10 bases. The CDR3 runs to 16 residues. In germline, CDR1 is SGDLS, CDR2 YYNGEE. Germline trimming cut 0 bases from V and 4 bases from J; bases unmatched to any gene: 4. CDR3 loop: CASSVEGQGNGNTIYF. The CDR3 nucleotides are TGTGCCAGCAGCGTAGAGGGACAGGGGAACGGAAACACCATATATTTT.

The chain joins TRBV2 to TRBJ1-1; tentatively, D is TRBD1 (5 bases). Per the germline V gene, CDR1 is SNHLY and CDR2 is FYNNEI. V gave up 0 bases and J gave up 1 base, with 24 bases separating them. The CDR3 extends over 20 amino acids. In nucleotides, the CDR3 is TGTGCCAGCAGTGAAGCGAAGGCATTTTTGGGGTCAGGGAAGAACACTGAAGCTTTCTTT. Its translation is CASSEAKAFLGSGKNTEAFF.

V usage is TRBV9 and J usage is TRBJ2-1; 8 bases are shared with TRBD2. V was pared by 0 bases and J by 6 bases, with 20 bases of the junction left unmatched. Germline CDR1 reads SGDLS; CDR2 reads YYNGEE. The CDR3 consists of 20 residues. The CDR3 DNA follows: TGTGCCAGCAGCGTAGAGGGGGGACATCTACCGGGAGGGGCCCCCAATGAGCAGTTCTTC. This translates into CASSVEGGHLPGGAPNEQFF.

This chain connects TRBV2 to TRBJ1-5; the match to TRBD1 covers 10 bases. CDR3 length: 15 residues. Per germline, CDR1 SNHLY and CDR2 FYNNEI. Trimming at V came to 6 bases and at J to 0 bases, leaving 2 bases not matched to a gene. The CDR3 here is CASRGQGPSNQPQHF. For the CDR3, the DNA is TGTGCCAGCAGGGGACAGGGGCCTAGCAATCAGCCCCAGCATTTT.

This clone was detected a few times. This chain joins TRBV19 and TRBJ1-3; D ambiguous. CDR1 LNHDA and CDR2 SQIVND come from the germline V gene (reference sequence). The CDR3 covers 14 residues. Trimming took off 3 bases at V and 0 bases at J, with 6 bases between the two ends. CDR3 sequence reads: CASSMAGSGNTIYF. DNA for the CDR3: TGTGCCAGTAGTATGGCGGGCTCTGGAAACACCATATATTTT.

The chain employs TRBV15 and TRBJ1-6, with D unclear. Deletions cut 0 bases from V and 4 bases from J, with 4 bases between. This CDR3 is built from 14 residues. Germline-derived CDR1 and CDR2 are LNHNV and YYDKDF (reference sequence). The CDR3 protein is CATSRDSYNSPLHF. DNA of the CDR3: TGTGCCACCAGCAGAGACAGTTATAATTCACCCCTCCACTTT.

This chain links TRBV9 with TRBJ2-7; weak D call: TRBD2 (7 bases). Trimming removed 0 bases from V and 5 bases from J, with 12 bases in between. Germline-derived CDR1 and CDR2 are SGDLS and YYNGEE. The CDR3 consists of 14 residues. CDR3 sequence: CASSVGGGANEQYF. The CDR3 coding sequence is TGTGCCAGCAGCGTAGGAGGGGGGGCGAACGAGCAGTACTTC.

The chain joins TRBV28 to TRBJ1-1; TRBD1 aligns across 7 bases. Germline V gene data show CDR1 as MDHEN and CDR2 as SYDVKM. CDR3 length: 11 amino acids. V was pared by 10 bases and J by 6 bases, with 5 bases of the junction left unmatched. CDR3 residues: CATRGQPEAFF. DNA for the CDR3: TGTGCCACCCGGGGACAGCCTGAAGCTTTCTTT.

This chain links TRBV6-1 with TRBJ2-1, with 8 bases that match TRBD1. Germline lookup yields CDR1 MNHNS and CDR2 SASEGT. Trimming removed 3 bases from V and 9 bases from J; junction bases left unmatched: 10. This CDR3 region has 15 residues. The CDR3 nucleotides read TGTGCCAGCAGTGACCCGGGGCAGGGGGCGGGTGAGCAGTTCTTC. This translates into CASSDPGQGAGEQFF.

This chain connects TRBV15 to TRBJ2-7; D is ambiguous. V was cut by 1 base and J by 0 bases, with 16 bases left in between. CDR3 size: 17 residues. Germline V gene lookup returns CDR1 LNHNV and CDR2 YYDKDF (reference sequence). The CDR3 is CATSRAALGSSSYEQYF. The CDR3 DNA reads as TGTGCCACCAGCAGAGCCGCCCTAGGCTCCAGCTCCTACGAGCAGTACTTC. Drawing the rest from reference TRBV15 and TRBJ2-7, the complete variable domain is DAMVIQNPRYQVTQFGKPVTLSCSQTLNHNVMYWYQQKSSQAPKLLFHYYDKDFNNEADTPDNFQSRRPNTSFCFLDIRSPGLGDTAMYLCATSRAALGSSSYEQYFGPGTRLTVT.

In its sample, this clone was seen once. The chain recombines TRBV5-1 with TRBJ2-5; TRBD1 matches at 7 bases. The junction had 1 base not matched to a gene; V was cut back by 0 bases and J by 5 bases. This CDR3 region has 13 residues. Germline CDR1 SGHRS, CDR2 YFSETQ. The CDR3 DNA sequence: TGCGCCAGCAGCTTGGCGACAGGGGAGACCCAGTACTTC. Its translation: CASSLATGETQYF.